The subject of this entry is one T cell receptor (beta chain). The junction shows a germline mismatch at one end, possibly a read error. This entry comes from a study of control samples from healthy donors and cancer patients. Assay: immunoSEQ multiplex PCR; the TCRdb copy retains only in-frame clones and omits some. The sample contains some 130,000 clones, 85% to 95% of which appear only once. The CDR3 covers 15 residues. Germline values: CDR1 SGHRS, CDR2 YFSETQ. The V call is TRBV5-1, the J call TRBJ2-2, with TRBD2 as a possible D gene (6 bases). The source is a man aged 25 to 40 in good health. The specimen sequenced was blood. Written as DNA, the CDR3 is TGCGCCAGCAGTTTGGGACTGGCAGCCACCGGGGAGCTGTTTTTT. Translation: CASSLGLAATGELFF. Filled out from reference TRBV5-1 and TRBJ2-2, the complete variable domain reads KAGVTQTPRYLIKTRGQQVTLSCSPISGHRSVSWYQQTPGQGLQFLFEYFSETQRNKGNFPGRFSGRQFSNSRSEMNVSTLELGDSALYLCASSLGLAATGELFFGEGSRLTVL.